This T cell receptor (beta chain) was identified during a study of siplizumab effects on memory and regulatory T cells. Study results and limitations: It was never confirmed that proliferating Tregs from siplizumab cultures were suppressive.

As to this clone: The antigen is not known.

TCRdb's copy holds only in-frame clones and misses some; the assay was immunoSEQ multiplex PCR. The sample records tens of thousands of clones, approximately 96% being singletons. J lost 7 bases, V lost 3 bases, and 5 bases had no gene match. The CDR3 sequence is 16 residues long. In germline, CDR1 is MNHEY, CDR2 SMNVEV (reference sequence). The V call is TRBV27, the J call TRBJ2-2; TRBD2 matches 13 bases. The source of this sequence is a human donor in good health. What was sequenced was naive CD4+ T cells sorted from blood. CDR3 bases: TGTGCCAGCAGTTTGGGACTAGCGGGACGGGGCGGGGAGCTGTTTTTT. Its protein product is CASSLGLAGRGGELFF.